One sample yielded the 9 T cell receptor beta chains listed below, sequenced in a study of CD8 T cells in acute hepatitis C reinfection. Study-wide results and limits: All groups preferentially used TRBV04 and TRBV06, which was not due to overrepresentation in the naive pool.

The time point was: acute HCV infection, within 168 days of estimated infection date. No in vitro expansion preceded sequencing of these hepatitis C virus-specific cells, which were studied ex vivo. TCRdb keeps only in-frame clones here, not all; method: immunoSEQ multiplex PCR. The sample yields about 1,000 clones, less than 80% seen once. The input for sequencing was HCV NS3-1073 tetramer-sorted CD8+ T cells from PBMCs, taken during acute infection. The origin of the receptors is a woman aged 18-29 years who spontaneously cleared hepatitis C infection.

This clone has a single count. The chain carries TRBV5-6 and TRBJ1-1; no definite D call. Germline V gene lookup returns CDR1 SGHDT and CDR2 YYEEEE. V dropped 5 bases and J dropped 3 bases, with 11 bases sitting between them. The CDR3 extends over 13 amino acids. Here the CDR3 reads CASRRGSDTEAFF. DNA of the CDR3: TGTGCCAGCAGGCGAGGATCCGACACTGAAGCTTTCTTT.

The chain carries TRBV12-5 and TRBJ2-6; D is perhaps TRBD1 (5 bases). Germline lookup yields CDR1 LGHNT and CDR2 FRNRAP. This CDR3 is 17 amino acids long. Trimming took 5 bases from V and 5 from J, leaving 19 bases between them. The DNA of the CDR3 is TGTGCTAGTGGTGTCATAGTAGGACAAAGTCGGGCCAACGTCCTGACTTTC. Its translation is CASGVIVGQSRANVLTF.

This chain connects TRBV2 to TRBJ1-4; D remains unclear. The V end lost 7 bases, the J end lost 7 bases, and 13 bases lay between the germline ends. This CDR3 spans 13 amino acids. Germline values: CDR1 SNHLY, CDR2 FYNNEI. The CDR3 protein is CASNSGRGEKLFF. The CDR3, as DNA: TGTGCCAGCAACAGCGGCCGGGGTGAAAAACTGTTTTTT.

The chain joins TRBV15 to TRBJ1-2; D remains ambiguous. The germline V gene encodes CDR1 LNHNV and CDR2 YYDKDF (reference sequence). The CDR3 contains 11 residues. V was pared by 4 bases and J by 8 bases, with 8 bases between. The CDR3 loop is CATSKDGGYTF. The CDR3 DNA reads TGTGCCACCAGCAAGGATGGGGGCTACACCTTC. Drawing the rest from reference TRBV15 and TRBJ1-2, the complete variable domain is DAMVIQNPRYQVTQFGKPVTLSCSQTLNHNVMYWYQQKSSQAPKLLFHYYDKDFNNEADTPDNFQSRRPNTSFCFLDIRSPGLGDTAMYLCATSKDGGYTFGSGTRLTVV.

The rearrangement uses TRBV14 and TRBJ2-7, with D possibly being TRBD1 (6 bases). The length of the CDR3 is 14 residues. From germline, CDR1 is SGHDN and CDR2 FVKESK. Trimming stripped 3 bases from V and 4 bases from J, with 13 bases between. The CDR3 region has the DNA TGTGCCAGCAGCCACCGACAGGTGGAGTACGAGCAGTACTTC. It codes for CASSHRQVEYEQYF.

The genes are TRBV14 and TRBJ2-1; 7 nucleotides align to TRBD2. This CDR3 contains 15 residues. In germline, CDR1 is SGHDN, CDR2 FVKESK. The junction had 2 bases not matched to a gene; V was cut back by 1 base and J by 2 bases. CDR3 sequence reads: CASSQGREPYNEQFF. The CDR3 DNA follows: TGTGCCAGCAGCCAAGGGCGGGAGCCCTACAATGAGCAGTTCTTC.

This clone was recorded only once. The J gene is TRBJ2-7, the V gene TRBV27; a weak D match, TRBD1 (5 bases). Germline V gives CDR1 MNHEY, CDR2 SMNVEV (reference sequence). V lost 6 bases and J lost 3, with 15 bases in between. The CDR3 is 14 amino acids. The CDR3 region has the DNA TGTGCCAGCAGGGATCGGATGCAGGGCTACGAGCAGTACTTC. It translates to CASRDRMQGYEQYF.

The V and J genes are TRBV6-1 and TRBJ2-7; 12 nucleotides agree with TRBD2. The CDR3 is 17 amino acids. CDR1 and CDR2 from the germline V gene are MNHNS and SASEGT. V lost 0 bases to trimming and J lost 2 bases; unmatched junction nucleotides: 5. The CDR3, as DNA: TGTGCCAGCAGTGAAGCAAGGACTAGCGGGGAACCCTACGAGCAGTACTTC. Its translation: CASSEARTSGEPYEQYF.

The rearrangement links TRBV5-6 to TRBJ2-7, with 11 bases that match TRBD2. Unmatched junction bases numbered 4, after V lost 0 bases and J lost 2 bases. The germline CDR1 and CDR2 sequences are SGHDT and YYEEEE. The CDR3 has 16 amino acids. The CDR3 DNA reads TGTGCCAGCAGCTTGGAAACTAGCGGGAGACCCTACGAGCAGTACTTC. Its protein is CASSLETSGRPYEQYF.